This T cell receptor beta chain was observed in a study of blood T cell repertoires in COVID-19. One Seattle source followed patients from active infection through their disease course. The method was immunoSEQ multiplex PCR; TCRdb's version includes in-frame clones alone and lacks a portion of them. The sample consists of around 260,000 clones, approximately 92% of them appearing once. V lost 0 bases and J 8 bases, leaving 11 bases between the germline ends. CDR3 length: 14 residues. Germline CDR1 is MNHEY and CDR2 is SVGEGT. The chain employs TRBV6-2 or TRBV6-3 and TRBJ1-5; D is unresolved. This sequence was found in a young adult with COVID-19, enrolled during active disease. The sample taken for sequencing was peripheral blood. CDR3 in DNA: TGTGCCAGCAGTTACTCTCAGGCCTGGGAGCCCCAGCATTTT. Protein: CASSYSQAWEPQHF.